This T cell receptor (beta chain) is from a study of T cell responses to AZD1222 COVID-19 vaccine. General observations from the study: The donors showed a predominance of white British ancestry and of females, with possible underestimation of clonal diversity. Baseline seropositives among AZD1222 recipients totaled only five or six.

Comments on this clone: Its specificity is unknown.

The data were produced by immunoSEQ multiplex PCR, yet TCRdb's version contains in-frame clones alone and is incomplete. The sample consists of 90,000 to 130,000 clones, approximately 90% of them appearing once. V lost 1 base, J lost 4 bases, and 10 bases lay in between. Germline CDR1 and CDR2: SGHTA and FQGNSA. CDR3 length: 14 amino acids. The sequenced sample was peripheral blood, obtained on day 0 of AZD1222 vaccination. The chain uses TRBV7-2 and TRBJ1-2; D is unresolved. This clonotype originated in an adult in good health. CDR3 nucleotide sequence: TGTGCCAGCAGCTTAGAGGTCGGACCCTATGGCTACACCTTC. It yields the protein CASSLEVGPYGYTF.